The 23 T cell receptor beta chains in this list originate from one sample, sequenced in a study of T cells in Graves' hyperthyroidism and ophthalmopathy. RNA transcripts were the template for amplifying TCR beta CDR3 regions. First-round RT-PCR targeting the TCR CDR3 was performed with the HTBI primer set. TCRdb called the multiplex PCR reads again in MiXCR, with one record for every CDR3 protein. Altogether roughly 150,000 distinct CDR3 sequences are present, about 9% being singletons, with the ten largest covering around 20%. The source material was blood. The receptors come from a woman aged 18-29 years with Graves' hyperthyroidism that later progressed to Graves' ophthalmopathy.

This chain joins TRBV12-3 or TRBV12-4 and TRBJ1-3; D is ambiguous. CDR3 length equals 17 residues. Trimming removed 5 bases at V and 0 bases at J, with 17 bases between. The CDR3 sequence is CASSPSIRPDSGNTIYF. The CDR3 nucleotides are TGTGCCAGCAGTCCGTCGATCCGGCCAGACTCTGGAAACACCATATATTTT.

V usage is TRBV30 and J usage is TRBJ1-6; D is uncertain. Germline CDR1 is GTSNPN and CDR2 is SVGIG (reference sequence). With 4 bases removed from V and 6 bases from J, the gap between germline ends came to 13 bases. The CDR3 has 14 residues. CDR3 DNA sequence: TGTGCCTGGAATGGCGGTAATGGTAATTCACCCCTCCACTTT. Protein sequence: CAWNGGNGNSPLHF.

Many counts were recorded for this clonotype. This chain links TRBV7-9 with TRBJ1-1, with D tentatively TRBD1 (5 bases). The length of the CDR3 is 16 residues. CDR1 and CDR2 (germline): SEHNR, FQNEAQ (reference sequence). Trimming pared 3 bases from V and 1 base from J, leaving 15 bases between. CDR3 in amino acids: CASSFPPGRPNTEAFF. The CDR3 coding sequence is TGTGCCAGCAGCTTTCCGCCAGGGAGACCGAACACTGAAGCTTTCTTT.

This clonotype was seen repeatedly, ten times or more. The CDR3 reads CASRPPGGSYEQYF. CDR3 sequence (DNA): TGTGCCAGCAGACCTCCAGGGGGCTCCTACGAGCAGTACTTC. The chain is built from TRBV27 and TRBJ2-7, with TRBD1 identical over 7 bases. Looked up from germline, CDR1 is MNHEY and CDR2 is SMNVEV (reference sequence). The CDR3 spans 14 residues. V was pared by 6 bases and J by 0 bases, with 5 bases of the junction left unmatched.

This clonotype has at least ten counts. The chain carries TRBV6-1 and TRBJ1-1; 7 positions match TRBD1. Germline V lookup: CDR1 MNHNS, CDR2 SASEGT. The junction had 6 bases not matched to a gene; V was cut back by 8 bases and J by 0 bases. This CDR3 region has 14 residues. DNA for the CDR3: TGTGCCAGCCGGGACAGAAGTTTGAACACTGAAGCTTTCTTT. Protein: CASRDRSLNTEAFF.

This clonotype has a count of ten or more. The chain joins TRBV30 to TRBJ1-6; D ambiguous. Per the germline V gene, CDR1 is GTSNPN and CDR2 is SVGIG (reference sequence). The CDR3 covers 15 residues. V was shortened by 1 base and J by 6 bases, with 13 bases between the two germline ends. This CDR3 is CAWSGLPNINSPLHF. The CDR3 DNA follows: TGTGCCTGGAGTGGACTCCCGAATATTAATTCACCCCTCCACTTT.

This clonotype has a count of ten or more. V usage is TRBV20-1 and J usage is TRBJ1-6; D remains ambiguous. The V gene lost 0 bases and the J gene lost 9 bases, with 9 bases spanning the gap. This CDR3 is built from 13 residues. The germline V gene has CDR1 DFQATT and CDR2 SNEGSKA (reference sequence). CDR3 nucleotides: TGCAGTGCTAGAGATGAAGCTACTTCACCCCTCCACTTT. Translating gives CSARDEATSPLHF.

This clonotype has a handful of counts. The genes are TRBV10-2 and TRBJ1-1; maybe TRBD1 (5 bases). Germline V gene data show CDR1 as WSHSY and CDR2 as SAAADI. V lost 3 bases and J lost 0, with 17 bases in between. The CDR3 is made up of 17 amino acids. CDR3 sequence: CASSDLRGYSMNTEAFF. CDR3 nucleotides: TGCGCCAGCAGTGATCTTAGGGGATATTCAATGAACACTGAAGCTTTCTTT.

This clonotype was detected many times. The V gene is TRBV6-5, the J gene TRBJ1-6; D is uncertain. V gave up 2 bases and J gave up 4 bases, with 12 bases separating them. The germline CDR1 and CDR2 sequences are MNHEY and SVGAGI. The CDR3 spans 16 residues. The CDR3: CASSYSLPGYNSPLHF. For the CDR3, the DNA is TGTGCCAGCAGTTACAGTCTTCCCGGGTATAATTCACCCCTCCACTTT.

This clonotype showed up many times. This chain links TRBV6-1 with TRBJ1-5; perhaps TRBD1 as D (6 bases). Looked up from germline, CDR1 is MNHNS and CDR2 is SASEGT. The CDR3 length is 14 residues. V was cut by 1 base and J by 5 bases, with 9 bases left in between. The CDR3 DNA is TGTGCCAGCAGTGAAGGGGGGGGGCATCAGCCCCAGCATTTT. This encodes CASSEGGGHQPQHF.

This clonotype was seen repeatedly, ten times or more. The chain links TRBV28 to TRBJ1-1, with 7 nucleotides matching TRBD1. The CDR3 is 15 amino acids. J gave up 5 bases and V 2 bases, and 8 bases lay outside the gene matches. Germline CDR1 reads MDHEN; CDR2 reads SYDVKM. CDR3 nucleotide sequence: TGTGCCAGCAGTTTAGTAAGGGGGCTAGGGACTGAAGCTTTCTTT. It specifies CASSLVRGLGTEAFF.

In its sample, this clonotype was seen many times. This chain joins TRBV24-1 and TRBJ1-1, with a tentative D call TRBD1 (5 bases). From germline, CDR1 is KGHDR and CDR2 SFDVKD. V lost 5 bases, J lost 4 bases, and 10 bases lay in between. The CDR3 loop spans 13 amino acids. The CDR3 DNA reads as TGTGCCACCAGTGCCCCGGGGCTCACTGAAGCTTTCTTT. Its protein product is CATSAPGLTEAFF.

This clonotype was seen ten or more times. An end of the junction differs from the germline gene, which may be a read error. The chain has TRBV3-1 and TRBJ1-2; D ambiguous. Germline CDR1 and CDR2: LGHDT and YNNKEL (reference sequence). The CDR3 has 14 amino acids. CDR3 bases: TGTGCCAGCAGCCACTCGGCAGAGATATATGTCTACACCTTC. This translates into CASSHSAEIYVYTF.

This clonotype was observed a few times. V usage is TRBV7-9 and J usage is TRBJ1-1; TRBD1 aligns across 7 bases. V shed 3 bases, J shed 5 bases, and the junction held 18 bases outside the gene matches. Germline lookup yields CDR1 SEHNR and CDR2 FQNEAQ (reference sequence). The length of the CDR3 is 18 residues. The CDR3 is CASSFNDLRQGVGTEAFF. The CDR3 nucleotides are TGTGCCAGCAGCTTTAATGACCTTAGACAGGGCGTGGGGACTGAAGCTTTCTTT.

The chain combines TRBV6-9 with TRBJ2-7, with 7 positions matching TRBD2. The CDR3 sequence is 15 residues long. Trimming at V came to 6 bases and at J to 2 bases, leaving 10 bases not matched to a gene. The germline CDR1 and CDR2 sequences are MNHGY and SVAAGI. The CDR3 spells CASSYGGSGTYEQYF. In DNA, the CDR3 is TGTGCCAGCAGCTACGGTGGCAGCGGGACCTACGAGCAGTACTTC.

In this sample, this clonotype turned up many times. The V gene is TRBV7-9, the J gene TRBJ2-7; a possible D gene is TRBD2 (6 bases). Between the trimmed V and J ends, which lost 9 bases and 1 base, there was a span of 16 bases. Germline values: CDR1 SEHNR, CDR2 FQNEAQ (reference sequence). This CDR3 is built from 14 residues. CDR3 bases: TGTGCCAGTCGGGGGAGGACCGATTCCTACGAGCAGTACTTC. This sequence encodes CASRGRTDSYEQYF.

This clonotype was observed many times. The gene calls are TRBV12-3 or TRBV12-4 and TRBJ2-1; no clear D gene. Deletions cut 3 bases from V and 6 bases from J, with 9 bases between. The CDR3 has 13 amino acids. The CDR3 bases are TGTGCCAGCAGTTTTTTACTCCCCAATGAGCAGTTCTTC. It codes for CASSFLLPNEQFF.

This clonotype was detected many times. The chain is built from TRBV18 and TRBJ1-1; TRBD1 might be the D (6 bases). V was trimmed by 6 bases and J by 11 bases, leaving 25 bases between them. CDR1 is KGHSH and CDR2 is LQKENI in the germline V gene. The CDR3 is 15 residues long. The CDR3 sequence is CASSPANPRGLRAFF. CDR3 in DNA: TGTGCCAGCTCTCCTGCAAACCCCAGGGGATTGAGGGCTTTCTTT.

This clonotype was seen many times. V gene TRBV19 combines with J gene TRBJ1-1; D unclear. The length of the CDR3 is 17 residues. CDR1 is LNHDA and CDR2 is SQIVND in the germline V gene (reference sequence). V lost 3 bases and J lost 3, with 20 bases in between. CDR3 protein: CASSIPSIRSSDTEAFF. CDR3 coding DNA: TGTGCCAGTAGTATCCCTTCCATCCGGTCCTCAGACACTGAAGCTTTCTTT.

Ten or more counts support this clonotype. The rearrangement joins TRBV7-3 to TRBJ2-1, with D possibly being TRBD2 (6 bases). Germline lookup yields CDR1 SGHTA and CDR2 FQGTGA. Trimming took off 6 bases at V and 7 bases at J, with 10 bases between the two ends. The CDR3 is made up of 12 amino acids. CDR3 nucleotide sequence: TGTGCCAGCAGGAATAGCGGTAATGAGCAGTTCTTC. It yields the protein CASRNSGNEQFF. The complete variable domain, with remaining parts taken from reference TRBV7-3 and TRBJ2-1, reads GAGVSQTPSNKVTEKGKYVELRCDPISGHTALYWYRQSLGQGPEFLIYFQGTGAADDSGLPNDRFFAVRPEGSVSTLKIQRTERGDSAVYLCASRNSGNEQFFGPGTRLTVL.

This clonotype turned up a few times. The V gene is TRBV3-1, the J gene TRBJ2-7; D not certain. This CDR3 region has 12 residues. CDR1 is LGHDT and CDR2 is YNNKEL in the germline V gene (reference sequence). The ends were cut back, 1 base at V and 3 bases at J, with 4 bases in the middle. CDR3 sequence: CASSQVLYEQYF. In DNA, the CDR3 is TGTGCCAGCAGCCAAGTACTCTACGAGCAGTACTTC.

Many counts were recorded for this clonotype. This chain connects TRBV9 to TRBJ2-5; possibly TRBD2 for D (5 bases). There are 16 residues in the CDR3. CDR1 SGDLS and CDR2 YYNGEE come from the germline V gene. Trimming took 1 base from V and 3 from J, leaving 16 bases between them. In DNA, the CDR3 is TGTGCCAGCAGCGTAACGACGGGAACAAAGGAAGAGACCCAGTACTTC. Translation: CASSVTTGTKEETQYF.

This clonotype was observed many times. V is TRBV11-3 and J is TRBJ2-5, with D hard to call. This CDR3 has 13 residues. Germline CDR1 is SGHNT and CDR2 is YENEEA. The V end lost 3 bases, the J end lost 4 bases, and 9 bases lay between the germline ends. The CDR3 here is CASSLNPVETQYF. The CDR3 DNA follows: TGTGCCAGCAGCTTGAATCCTGTAGAGACCCAGTACTTC. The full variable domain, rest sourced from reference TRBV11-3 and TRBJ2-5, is EAGVVQSPRYKIIEKKQPVAFWCNPISGHNTLYWYLQNLGQGPELLIRYENEEAVDDSQLPKDRFSAERLKGVDSTLKIQPAELGDSAVYLCASSLNPVETQYFGPGTRLLVL.